A selection of T cell receptor beta chains follows, all from one sample in a study of blood T cell repertoires in COVID-19. Measured with immunoSEQ multiplex PCR; TCRdb has only the in-frame clones, and not every one. The data show roughly 260,000 clones, more than 75% seen once. Sequenced: peripheral blood. All receptors derive from a woman between 45 and 65 years old with acute or convalescent COVID-19. CDR3s include the opening cysteine and the closing phenylalanine or tryptophan. The D gene is left open where the match is weak. Only part of the rows carry a size: once, few, many, or a class if the clone is expanded.

J gene,V gene,D gene,clone size,CDR3 protein,CDR3 DNA
TRBJ2-7,TRBV7-2,NA,NA,CASSTKGAGAGEQYF,TGTGCCAGCAGCACGAAAGGCGCGGGGGCTGGGGAGCAGTACTTC
TRBJ2-1,TRBV5-1,TRBD1,NA,CASSLKGGLYNEQFF,TGCGCCAGCAGCTTGAAAGGGGGCCTTTACAATGAGCAGTTCTTC
TRBJ2-7,TRBV5-7,TRBD1,NA,CASSSETGGSEQYF,TGTGCCAGCAGCAGCGAGACAGGGGGAAGCGAGCAGTACTTC
TRBJ1-5,TRBV27,TRBD1,NA,CAVVGTGESSNQPQHF,TGTGCCGTGGTGGGGACAGGGGAATCTAGCAATCAGCCCCAGCATTTT
TRBJ1-5,TRBV28,NA,NA,CASRPAGLDQPQHF,TGTGCCAGCAGACCCGCGGGGTTAGATCAGCCCCAGCATTTT
TRBJ1-3,TRBV28,NA,few,CASSFLPGIDSGNTIYF,TGTGCCAGCAGTTTTCTTCCAGGGATAGACTCTGGAAACACCATATATTTT
TRBJ2-7,TRBV5-6,NA,NA,CASSSGTNYEQYF,TGTGCCAGCAGCAGCGGGACAAACTACGAGCAGTACTTC
TRBJ2-1,TRBV5-1,TRBD2,NA,CASSLGLAAINEQFF,TGCGCCAGCAGCTTGGGACTAGCGGCCATCAATGAGCAGTTCTTC
TRBJ2-2,TRBV7-9,TRBD2,few,CASSPRLAGGPGELFF,TGTGCCAGCAGCCCCCGACTAGCGGGAGGGCCTGGGGAGCTGTTTTTT
TRBJ2-5,TRBV9,TRBD1,NA,CASSVSGTGGQETQYF,TGTGCCAGCAGCGTTTCCGGGACAGGGGGCCAAGAGACCCAGTACTTC
TRBJ2-1,TRBV3-1/TRBV3-2,TRBD2,NA,CASSGTSVGEQFF,TGTGCCAGCAGCGGGACTAGCGTTGGTGAGCAGTTCTTC
TRBJ1-3,TRBV18,TRBD1,NA,CASSPVIPTGGFSGNTIYF,TGTGCCAGCTCACCAGTTATTCCGACAGGGGGCTTCTCTGGAAACACCATATATTTT
TRBJ1-3,TRBV6-5,NA,NA,CASSLTHSGNTIYF,TGTGCCAGCAGTCTTACACATTCTGGAAACACCATATATTTT
TRBJ2-5,TRBV28,TRBD1,NA,CASRTTGFYQETQYF,TGTGCCAGCAGGACGACAGGGTTTTACCAAGAGACCCAGTACTTC
TRBJ2-3,TRBV5-4,TRBD2,NA,CASSREGPDTQYF,TGTGCCAGCAGCCGGGAGGGCCCAGATACGCAGTATTTT
TRBJ2-3,TRBV24-1,TRBD1,NA,CATSAWDRGITDTQYF,TGTGCCACCAGTGCTTGGGACAGGGGAATCACAGATACGCAGTATTTT
TRBJ1-5,TRBV5-1,NA,NA,CASSFSGQNNQPQHF,TGCGCCAGCAGCTTCAGTGGACAGAACAATCAGCCCCAGCATTTT
TRBJ2-1,TRBV7-8,TRBD2,few,CASSLTSGTYNEQFF,TGTGCCAGCAGCTTGACTAGCGGGACCTACAATGAGCAGTTCTTC
TRBJ2-7,TRBV11-2,NA,NA,CASSPGGREQYF,TGTGCCAGCAGCCCCGGTGGTCGGGAGCAGTACTTC
TRBJ1-4,TRBV27,TRBD1,NA,CASSRSNPGQGIKKLFF,TGTGCCAGCAGTCGATCCAATCCGGGACAGGGAATAAAAAAACTGTTTTTT
TRBJ1-4,TRBV29-1,NA,few,CSVGGRGEKLFF,TGCAGCGTTGGGGGAAGGGGTGAAAAACTGTTTTTT
TRBJ1-5,TRBV27,TRBD1,NA,CASSYTGGPQHF,TGTGCCAGCAGTTATACAGGGGGGCCCCAGCATTTT
TRBJ2-5,TRBV28,TRBD2,NA,CASSPTSGDRETQYF,TGTGCCAGCAGTCCAACTAGCGGAGACAGGGAGACCCAGTACTTC
TRBJ2-7,TRBV11-2,NA,NA,CASSSDSYEQYF,TGTGCCAGCAGTTCGGACAGCTACGAGCAGTACTTC
TRBJ1-1,TRBV2,NA,once,CASSVLSTEAFF,TGTGCCAGCAGTGTTCTGAGTACTGAAGCTTTCTTT
TRBJ1-2,TRBV7-3,TRBD1,NA,CASSSYRGLRGNYGYTF,TGTGCCAGCAGCTCTTACAGGGGTTTAAGGGGGAACTATGGCTACACCTTC
TRBJ1-4,TRBV5-1,TRBD1,NA,CASSHDRQGEKLFF,TGCGCCAGCAGCCACGACCGACAGGGTGAAAAACTGTTTTTT
TRBJ1-1,TRBV27,NA,NA,CASSLPGLTEAFF,TGTGCCAGCAGTTTGCCAGGCCTCACTGAAGCTTTCTTT
TRBJ1-2,TRBV18,NA,NA,CASSPIGDYGYTF,TGTGCCAGCTCACCTATCGGAGACTATGGCTACACCTTC
TRBJ2-7,TRBV2,TRBD1,NA,CATTGGYEQYF,TGTGCCACTACAGGGGGCTACGAGCAGTACTTC
TRBJ2-5,TRBV29-1,NA,NA,CSGAAEETQYF,TGCAGCGGCGCCGCCGAGGAGACCCAGTACTTC
TRBJ2-3,TRBV6-5,TRBD2,NA,CASSYGLVKPDTQYF,TGTGCCAGCAGTTACGGACTAGTTAAACCAGATACGCAGTATTTT
TRBJ2-2,TRBV11-2,NA,NA,CASSFGMWATGELFF,TGTGCCAGCAGCTTCGGGATGTGGGCCACCGGGGAGCTGTTTTTT
TRBJ2-7,TRBV7-3,NA,few,CASSLGGDEQYF,TGTGCCAGCAGCTTAGGCGGGGACGAGCAGTACTTC
TRBJ1-1,TRBV28,NA,NA,CASSSGSTKQAFF,TGTGCCAGCAGTTCAGGGTCGACGAAACAGGCTTTCTTT
TRBJ2-7,TRBV4-3,NA,NA,CASSQVQGYEQYF,TGCGCCAGCAGCCAAGTTCAGGGCTACGAGCAGTACTTC
TRBJ1-4,TRBV7-2,TRBD1,NA,CASSFAGTGGEKLFF,TGTGCCAGCAGCTTTGCCGGGACAGGGGGTGAAAAACTGTTTTTT
TRBJ2-1,TRBV28,NA,NA,CASRRDLYEQFF,TGTGCCAGCAGGCGGGACTTATATGAGCAGTTCTTC
TRBJ2-1,TRBV5-1,TRBD2,NA,CASSLTAGVGEQFF,TGCGCCAGCAGCTTGACTGCGGGAGTCGGCGAGCAGTTCTTC
TRBJ2-2,TRBV27,NA,NA,CASSRTSGTGELFF,TGTGCCAGCAGTAGGACAAGTGGGACCGGGGAGCTGTTTTTT
TRBJ1-5,TRBV15,TRBD1,NA,CATRGQSSNQPQHF,TGTGCCACCCGGGGACAGAGTAGCAATCAGCCCCAGCATTTT
TRBJ2-3,TRBV5-1,TRBD2,NA,CASSLPSGSTDTQYF,TGCGCCAGCAGCTTACCTAGCGGGAGCACAGATACGCAGTATTTT
TRBJ1-1,TRBV19,NA,NA,CASSNPRRRTEAFF,TGTGCCAGTAGTAACCCGAGGCGGAGGACTGAAGCTTTCTTT
TRBJ2-5,TRBV4-2,NA,NA,CASSQAGTFQETQYF,TGTGCCAGCAGCCAAGCCGGGACTTTTCAAGAGACCCAGTACTTC
TRBJ1-2,TRBV12-3/TRBV12-4,NA,once,CASSLESYGYTF,TGTGCCAGCAGTTTGGAGAGCTATGGCTACACCTTC
TRBJ2-3,TRBV13,NA,NA,CASKTTAGFPTDTQYF,TGTGCCAGCAAGACAACAGCGGGTTTTCCCACAGATACGCAGTATTTT
TRBJ2-1,TRBV28,TRBD1,NA,CASSFSGTGPYLYNEQFF,TGTGCCAGCAGTTTTTCCGGGACAGGTCCTTATCTTTACAATGAGCAGTTCTTC